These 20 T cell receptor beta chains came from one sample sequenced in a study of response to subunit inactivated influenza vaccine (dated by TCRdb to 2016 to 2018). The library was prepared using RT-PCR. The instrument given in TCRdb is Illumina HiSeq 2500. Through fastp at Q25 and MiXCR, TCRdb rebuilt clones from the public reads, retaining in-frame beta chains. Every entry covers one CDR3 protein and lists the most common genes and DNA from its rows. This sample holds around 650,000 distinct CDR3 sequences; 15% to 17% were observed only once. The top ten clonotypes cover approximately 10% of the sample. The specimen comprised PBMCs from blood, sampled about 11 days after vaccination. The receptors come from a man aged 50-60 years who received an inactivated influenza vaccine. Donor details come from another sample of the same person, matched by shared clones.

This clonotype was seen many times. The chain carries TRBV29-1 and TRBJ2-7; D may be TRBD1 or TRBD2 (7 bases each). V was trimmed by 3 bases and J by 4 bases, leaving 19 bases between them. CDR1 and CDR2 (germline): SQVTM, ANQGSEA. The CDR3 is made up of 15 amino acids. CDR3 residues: CSVESRGGGLYEQYF. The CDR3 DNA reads TGCAGCGTTGAGAGCAGGGGGGGCGGTTTGTACGAGCAGTACTTC.

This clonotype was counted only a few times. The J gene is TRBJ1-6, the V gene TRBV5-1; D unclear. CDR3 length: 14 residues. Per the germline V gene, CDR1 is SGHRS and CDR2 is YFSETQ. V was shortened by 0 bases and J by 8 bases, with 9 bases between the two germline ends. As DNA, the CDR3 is TGCGCCAGCAGCTTGGGGGAAGCGCATTCACCCCTCCACTTT. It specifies CASSLGEAHSPLHF.

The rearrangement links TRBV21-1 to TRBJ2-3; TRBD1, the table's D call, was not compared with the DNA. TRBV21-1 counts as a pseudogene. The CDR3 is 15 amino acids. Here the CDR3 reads CATGVGPYTPDTQYF. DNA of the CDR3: TGTGCCACCGGGGTAGGACCTTACACCCCAGATACGCAGTATTTT.

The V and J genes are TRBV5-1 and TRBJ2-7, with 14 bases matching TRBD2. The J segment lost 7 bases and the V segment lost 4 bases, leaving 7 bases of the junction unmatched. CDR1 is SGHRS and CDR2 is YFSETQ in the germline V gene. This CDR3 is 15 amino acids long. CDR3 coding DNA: TGCGCCAGCAGCACAGGACTAGCGGGGGGAAGTGAGCAGTACTTC. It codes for CASSTGLAGGSEQYF. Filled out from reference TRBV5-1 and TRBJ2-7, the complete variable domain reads KAGVTQTPRYLIKTRGQQVTLSCSPISGHRSVSWYQQTPGQGLQFLFEYFSETQRNKGNFPGRFSGRQFSNSRSEMNVSTLELGDSALYLCASSTGLAGGSEQYFGPGTRLTVT.

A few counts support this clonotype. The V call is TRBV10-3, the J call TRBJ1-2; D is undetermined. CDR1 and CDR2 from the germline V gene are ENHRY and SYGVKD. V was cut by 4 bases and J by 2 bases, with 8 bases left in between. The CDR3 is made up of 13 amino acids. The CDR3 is CAISAAPNYGYTF. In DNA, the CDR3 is TGTGCCATCAGTGCGGCCCCAAACTATGGCTACACCTTC.

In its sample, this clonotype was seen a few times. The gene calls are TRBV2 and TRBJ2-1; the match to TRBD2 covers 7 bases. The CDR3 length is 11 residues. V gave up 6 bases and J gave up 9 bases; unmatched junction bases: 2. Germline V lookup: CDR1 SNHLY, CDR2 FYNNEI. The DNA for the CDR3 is TGTGCCAGCAGGGGGGGGATTGAGCAGTTCTTC. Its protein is CASRGGIEQFF.

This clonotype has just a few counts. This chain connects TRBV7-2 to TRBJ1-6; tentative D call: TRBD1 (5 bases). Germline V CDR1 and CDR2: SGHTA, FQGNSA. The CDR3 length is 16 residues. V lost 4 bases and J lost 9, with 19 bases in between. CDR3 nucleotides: TGTGCCAGCAGCTCCGGACCCGGACACCGCGCTTCACCCCTCCACTTT. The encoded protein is CASSSGPGHRASPLHF.

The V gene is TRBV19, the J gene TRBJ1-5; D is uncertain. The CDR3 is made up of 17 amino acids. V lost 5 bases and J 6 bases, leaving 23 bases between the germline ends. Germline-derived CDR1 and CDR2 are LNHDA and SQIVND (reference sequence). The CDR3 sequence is CASSETFGGSGAQPQHF. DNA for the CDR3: TGTGCCAGTAGTGAGACGTTCGGAGGATCCGGTGCTCAGCCCCAGCATTTT.

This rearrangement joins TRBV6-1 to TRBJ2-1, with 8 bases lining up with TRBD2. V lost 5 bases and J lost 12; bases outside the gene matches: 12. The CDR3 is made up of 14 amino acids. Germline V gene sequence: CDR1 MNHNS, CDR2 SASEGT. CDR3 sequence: CASSHYDPRGGQFF. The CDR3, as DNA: TGTGCCAGCAGTCATTACGACCCCCGGGGGGGGCAGTTCTTC.

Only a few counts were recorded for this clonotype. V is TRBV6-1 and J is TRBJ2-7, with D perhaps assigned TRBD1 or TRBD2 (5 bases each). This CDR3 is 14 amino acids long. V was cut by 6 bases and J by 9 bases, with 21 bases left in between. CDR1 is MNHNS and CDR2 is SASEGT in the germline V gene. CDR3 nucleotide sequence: TGTGCCAGCAGACGATCCGGGACCGCTTTCGGGCAGTACTTC. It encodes CASRRSGTAFGQYF.

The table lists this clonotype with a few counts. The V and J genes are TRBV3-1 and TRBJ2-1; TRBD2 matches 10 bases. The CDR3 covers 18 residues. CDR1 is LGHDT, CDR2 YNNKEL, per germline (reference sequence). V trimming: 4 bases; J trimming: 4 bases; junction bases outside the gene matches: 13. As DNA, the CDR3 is TGTGCCAGCAGCCCATCCTATTATAGCGGGGGGCAATACAATGAGCAGTTCTTC. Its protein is CASSPSYYSGGQYNEQFF.

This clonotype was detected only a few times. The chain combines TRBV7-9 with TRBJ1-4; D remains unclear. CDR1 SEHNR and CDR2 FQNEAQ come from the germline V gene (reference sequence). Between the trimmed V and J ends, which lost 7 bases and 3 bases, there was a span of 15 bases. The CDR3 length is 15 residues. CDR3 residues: CASTERTEPNEKLFF. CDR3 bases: TGTGCCAGCACCGAAAGGACGGAACCTAATGAAAAACTGTTTTTT.

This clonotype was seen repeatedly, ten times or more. Here the CDR3 DNA reads TGTGCCAGCAGCGCAAGCTCAGGGTTCCCTAATGAAAAACTGTTTTTT. Encoded protein: CASSASSGFPNEKLFF. The chain employs TRBV7-2 and TRBJ1-4; D possibly corresponds to TRBD1 (5 bases). This CDR3 comprises 16 residues. Trimming stripped 5 bases from V and 3 bases from J, with 16 bases between. Germline V gene data show CDR1 as SGHTA and CDR2 as FQGNSA.

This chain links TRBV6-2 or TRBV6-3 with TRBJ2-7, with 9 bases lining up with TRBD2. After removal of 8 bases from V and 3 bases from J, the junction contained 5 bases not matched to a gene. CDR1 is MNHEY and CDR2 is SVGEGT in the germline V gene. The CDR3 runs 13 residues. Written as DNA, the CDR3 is TGTGCCAGCCGGGCGACTAGCGGCTACGAGCAGTACTTC. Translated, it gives CASRATSGYEQYF.

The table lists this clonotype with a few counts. CDR3: CSVEDRGQGNYGYTF. CDR3 coding DNA: TGCAGCGTTGAAGATCGGGGACAGGGCAACTATGGCTACACCTTC. The rearrangement uses TRBV29-1 and TRBJ1-2, with 9 positions matching TRBD1. The V segment lost 0 bases and the J segment 2 bases; nucleotides outside the gene matches: 4. This CDR3 comprises 15 residues. The germline V gene encodes CDR1 SQVTM and CDR2 ANQGSEA.

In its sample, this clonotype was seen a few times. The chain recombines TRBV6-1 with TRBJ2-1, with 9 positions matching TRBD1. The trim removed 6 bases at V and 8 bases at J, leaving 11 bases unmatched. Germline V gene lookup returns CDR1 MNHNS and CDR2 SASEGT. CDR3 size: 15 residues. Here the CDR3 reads CASSGTGNLVDEQFF. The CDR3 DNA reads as TGTGCCAGCAGCGGGACAGGGAATCTGGTCGATGAGCAGTTCTTC.

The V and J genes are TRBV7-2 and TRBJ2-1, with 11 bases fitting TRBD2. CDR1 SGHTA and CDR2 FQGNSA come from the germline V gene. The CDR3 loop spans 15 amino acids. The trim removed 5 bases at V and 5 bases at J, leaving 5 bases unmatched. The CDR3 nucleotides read TGTGCCAGCAGCCAAATGGGACTAGCGGACAATGAGCAGTTCTTC. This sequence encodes CASSQMGLADNEQFF.

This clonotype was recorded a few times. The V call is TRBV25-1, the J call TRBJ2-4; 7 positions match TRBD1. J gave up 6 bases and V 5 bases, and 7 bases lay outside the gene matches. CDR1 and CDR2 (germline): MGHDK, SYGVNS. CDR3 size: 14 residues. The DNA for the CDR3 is TGTGCCAGCAGTCCCTGGGCAGGGGGAAACATTCAGTACTTC. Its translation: CASSPWAGGNIQYF. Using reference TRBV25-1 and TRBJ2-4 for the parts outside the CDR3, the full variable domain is EADIYQTPRYLVIGTGKKITLECSQTMGHDKMYWYQQDPGMELHLIHYSYGVNSTEKGDLSSESTVSRIRTEHFPLTLESARPSHTSQYLCASSPWAGGNIQYFGAGTRLSVL.

CDR3 loop: CATRRGTGDGDTQYF. In nucleotides, the CDR3 is TGTGCCACCAGGCGTGGGACCGGCGATGGAGATACGCAGTATTTT. J is TRBJ2-3 and V is TRBV24-1; D is perhaps TRBD1 or TRBD2 (5 bases each). In germline, CDR1 is KGHDR, CDR2 SFDVKD. Trimming shortened V by 7 bases and J by 5 bases, and 18 bases separated the two germline ends. The CDR3 is made up of 15 amino acids.

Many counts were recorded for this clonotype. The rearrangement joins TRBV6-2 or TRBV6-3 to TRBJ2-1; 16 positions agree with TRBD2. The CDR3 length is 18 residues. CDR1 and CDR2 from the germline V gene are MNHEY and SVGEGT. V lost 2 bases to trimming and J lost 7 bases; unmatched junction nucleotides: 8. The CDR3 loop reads CASSYPGTSGGVRNEQFF. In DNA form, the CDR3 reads TGTGCCAGCAGTTACCCAGGGACTAGCGGGGGGGTGAGAAATGAGCAGTTCTTC.